The 18 T cell receptor beta chains presented below share a single source sample, sequenced in a study of monozygotic twins with cystic fibrosis. Method: immunoSEQ multiplex PCR; TCRdb's copy keeps in-frame clones and lacks some. Of 13,000 to 15,000 clones listed, 85% are singletons. The sequenced material came from blood. The source is a boy younger than 18 with cystic fibrosis.

This chain joins TRBV5-1 and TRBJ2-1; 7 bases map to TRBD2. Germline V gene lookup returns CDR1 SGHRS and CDR2 YFSETQ. The length of the CDR3 is 15 residues. Trimming at V came to 1 base and at J to 10 bases, leaving 11 bases not matched to a gene. The CDR3 protein is CASSLSSGVLSEQFF. CDR3 DNA sequence: TGCGCCAGCAGCTTGTCTAGCGGTGTTTTAAGCGAGCAGTTCTTC.

This clone occurred once. This sequence joins TRBV18 and TRBJ2-1; the D is unclear. Germline CDR1 reads KGHSH; CDR2 reads LQKENI. CDR3 length equals 16 residues. The germline V and J ends were trimmed by 0 bases and 0 bases, with 9 bases remaining between them. CDR3 coding DNA: TGTGCCAGCTCACCACCGAAGGGTAGCTCCTACAATGAGCAGTTCTTC. Its protein product is CASSPPKGSSYNEQFF.

V and J are TRBV12-5 and TRBJ2-7, with a possible D match to TRBD2 (5 bases). This CDR3 has 15 amino acids. The ends were cut back, 1 base at V and 3 bases at J, with 13 bases in the middle. Germline V gene sequence: CDR1 LGHNT, CDR2 FRNRAP. The CDR3 DNA reads TGTGCTAGTGGTTTGGACCGGGGTGTGGTCTACGAGCAGTACTTC. Translated, it gives CASGLDRGVVYEQYF.

In regard to this clone: An end of the junction does not agree with germline; a read error may underlie this. The CDR3, as DNA: TGTGCCAGCAGCTTAGACTCTTCATCCCTCCACTTT. It specifies CASSLDSSSLHF. The chain uses TRBV7-2 and TRBJ1-6, with D uncertain. The CDR3 has 12 residues. Germline CDR1 reads SGHTA; CDR2 reads FQGNSA.

The chain links TRBV4-2 to TRBJ2-7, with D perhaps given as TRBD1 or TRBD2 (5 bases each). Germline CDR1 is LGHNA and CDR2 is YNFKEQ. The CDR3 totals 14 residues. Trimming took off 3 bases at V and 6 bases at J, with 15 bases between the two ends. The CDR3: CASSHPGAAGEQYF. The CDR3, as DNA: TGTGCCAGCAGCCACCCCGGGGCGGCGGGCGAGCAGTACTTC.

The chain employs TRBV7-9 and TRBJ2-3, with TRBD1 as a possible D gene (6 bases). This CDR3 is built from 16 residues. Germline V gene data show CDR1 as SEHNR and CDR2 as FQNEAQ (reference sequence). The V end lost 3 bases, the J end lost 1 base, and 14 bases lay between the germline ends. The CDR3 loop reads CASSFGVDRRTDTQYF. The CDR3 DNA is TGTGCCAGCAGCTTTGGAGTGGACAGACGCACAGATACGCAGTATTTT.

The V and J genes are TRBV16 and TRBJ1-1; possible D gene TRBD1, 6 bases. Deletions cut 2 bases from V and 4 bases from J, with 8 bases between. This CDR3 is built from 13 residues. From germline, CDR1 is KGHSY and CDR2 FQNENV. CDR3 protein: CASSQEQGTEAFF. The CDR3 DNA is TGTGCCAGCAGCCAAGAACAGGGCACTGAAGCTTTCTTT. Together with reference TRBV16 and TRBJ1-1, the CDR3 gives the full variable domain: GEEVAQTPKHLVRGEGQKAKLYCAPIKGHSYVFWYQQVLKNEFKFLISFQNENVFDETGMPKERFSAKCLPNSPCSLEIQATKLEDSAVYFCASSQEQGTEAFFGQGTRLTVV.

This chain links TRBV28 with TRBJ2-7; 10 bases agree with TRBD2. The CDR3 loop spans 15 amino acids. V gave up 6 bases and J gave up 3 bases; unmatched junction bases: 8. CDR1 is MDHEN and CDR2 is SYDVKM in the germline V gene. The CDR3 spells CASRKGLAGVYEQYF. Written as DNA, the CDR3 is TGTGCCAGCAGAAAGGGGCTAGCGGGGGTCTACGAGCAGTACTTC.

This clone has only a few counts. The chain couples TRBV20-1 to TRBJ2-3, with D unresolved. CDR3 size: 11 residues. The germline CDR1 and CDR2 sequences are DFQATT and SNEGSKA (reference sequence). Trimming stripped 5 bases from V and 6 bases from J, with 9 bases between. The CDR3 DNA sequence: TGCAGTGCTCCCCTACGCGATACGCAGTATTTT. Its translation is CSAPLRDTQYF.

The V gene is TRBV30, the J gene TRBJ1-4; D is uncertain. This CDR3 comprises 13 residues. CDR1 and CDR2 (germline): GTSNPN, SVGIG (reference sequence). V lost 5 bases and J 3 bases, leaving 10 bases between the germline ends. The CDR3 is CAWSRKANEKLFF. The CDR3 nucleotides read TGTGCCTGGTCAAGAAAGGCTAATGAAAAACTGTTTTTT.

The rearrangement uses TRBV5-1 and TRBJ1-3; no clear D gene. V lost 4 bases, J lost 0 bases, and 8 bases lay in between. Looked up from germline, CDR1 is SGHRS and CDR2 is YFSETQ. The CDR3 loop spans 14 amino acids. This CDR3 reads CASSPWGSGNTIYF. The DNA of the CDR3 is TGCGCCAGCAGCCCCTGGGGCTCTGGAAACACCATATATTTT. Full variable domain (missing parts from reference TRBV5-1 and TRBJ1-3): KAGVTQTPRYLIKTRGQQVTLSCSPISGHRSVSWYQQTPGQGLQFLFEYFSETQRNKGNFPGRFSGRQFSNSRSEMNVSTLELGDSALYLCASSPWGSGNTIYFGEGSWLTVV.

The gene calls are TRBV6-1 and TRBJ1-4; TRBD1 agrees at 7 bases. This CDR3 spans 16 amino acids. J gave up 5 bases and V 2 bases, and 8 bases lay outside the gene matches. Germline CDR1 reads MNHNS; CDR2 reads SASEGT. CDR3 in DNA: TGTGCCAGCAGTGAAACCGGGACAGACAGAAATGAAAAACTGTTTTTT. Translating gives CASSETGTDRNEKLFF.

This chain links TRBV5-1 with TRBJ2-1; 11 bases are a match to TRBD2. This CDR3 has 16 amino acids. The trim removed 3 bases at V and 5 bases at J, leaving 7 bases unmatched. Germline CDR1 SGHRS, CDR2 YFSETQ. CDR3 nucleotide sequence: TGCGCCAGCAGCTCTATTACTAGCGGGAGACACAATGAGCAGTTCTTC. Translation gives CASSSITSGRHNEQFF.

This clone was seen more than once but under ten times. The chain employs TRBV4-1 and TRBJ1-1, with D unresolved. The CDR3 is 14 residues long. The germline V gene encodes CDR1 MGHRA and CDR2 YSYEKL. V was clipped by 3 bases and J by 3 bases, with 11 bases between them. This chain's CDR3 is CASSHGRTHTEAFF. CDR3 sequence (DNA): TGCGCCAGCAGCCACGGGAGGACGCACACTGAAGCTTTCTTT.

V is TRBV9 and J is TRBJ1-2; TRBD1 is a possible D gene (5 bases). V lost 0 bases and J 5 bases, leaving 14 bases between the germline ends. This CDR3 has 15 amino acids. Germline V gene data show CDR1 as SGDLS and CDR2 as YYNGEE. The CDR3 region is CASSVDGGRDYGYTF. CDR3 nucleotides: TGTGCCAGCAGCGTAGATGGGGGGAGGGATTATGGCTACACCTTC.

This chain joins TRBV6-1 and TRBJ1-6; 7 bases are shared with TRBD1. V was pared by 4 bases and J by 13 bases, with 16 bases of the junction left unmatched. The CDR3 is 16 amino acids. The germline gives CDR1 MNHNS, CDR2 SASEGT. Here the CDR3 reads CASSARGQVRILPLHF. In nucleotides, the CDR3 is TGTGCCAGCAGTGCCCGCGGACAGGTTAGAATTCTTCCCCTCCACTTT.

The chain carries TRBV28 and TRBJ2-2; D unresolved. Per germline, CDR1 MDHEN and CDR2 SYDVKM. Trimming pared 2 bases from V and 8 bases from J, leaving 3 bases between. The CDR3 consists of 11 residues. CDR3 DNA: TGTGCCAGCAGTTTAAGGGGGGAGCTGTTTTTT. Translating gives CASSLRGELFF.

The chain employs TRBV28 and TRBJ1-4; D may be TRBD1 (6 bases). The germline V gene has CDR1 MDHEN and CDR2 SYDVKM. Trimming left V 4 bases short and J 7 bases short, with 16 bases between. The CDR3 consists of 15 residues. The CDR3 reads CASSSNRDPFEKLFF. The DNA for the CDR3 is TGTGCCAGCAGTTCCAACAGGGACCCGTTTGAAAAACTGTTTTTT.